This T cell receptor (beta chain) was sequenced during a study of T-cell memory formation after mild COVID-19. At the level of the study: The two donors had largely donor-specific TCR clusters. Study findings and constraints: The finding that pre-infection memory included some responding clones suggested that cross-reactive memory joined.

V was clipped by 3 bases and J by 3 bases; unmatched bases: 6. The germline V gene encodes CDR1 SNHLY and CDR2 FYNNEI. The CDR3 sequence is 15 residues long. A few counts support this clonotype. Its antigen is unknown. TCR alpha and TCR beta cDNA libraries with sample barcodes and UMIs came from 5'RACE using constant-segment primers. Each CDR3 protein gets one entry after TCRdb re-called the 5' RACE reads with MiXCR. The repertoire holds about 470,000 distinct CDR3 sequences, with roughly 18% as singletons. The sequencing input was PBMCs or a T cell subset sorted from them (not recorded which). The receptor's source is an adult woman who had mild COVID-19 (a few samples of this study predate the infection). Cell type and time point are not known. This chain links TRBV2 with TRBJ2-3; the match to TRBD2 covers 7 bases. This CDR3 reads CASSEGRGFTDTQYF. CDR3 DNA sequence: TGTGCCAGCAGTGAGGGGCGGGGGTTTACAGATACGCAGTATTTT.